This T cell receptor beta chain is drawn from a study of PD-1 blockade in classical Hodgkin lymphoma. On this clone itself: Its specificity is unknown.

Time point meaning: cycle 4 day 1 (C4D1), after more than five weeks of nivolumab. Patients all relapsed after autologous stem cell transplantation, and there was variation in brentuximab vedotin exposure. Complete response, partial response or progressive disease constituted the best responses recorded. The germline CDR1 and CDR2 sequences are ENHRY and SYGVKD. The J segment lost 5 bases and the V segment lost 2 bases, leaving 4 bases of the junction unmatched. There are 15 residues in the CDR3. Overall study findings and caveats: Baseline diversity in complete responders resembled that of newly diagnosed patients.

The repertoire was sequenced with immunoSEQ multiplex PCR; TCRdb's copy has only in-frame clones and lacks some. Among some 90,000 clones listed, 78% were seen once. The sequence derives from a human donor with classical Hodgkin lymphoma. V usage is TRBV10-3 and J usage is TRBJ2-3; 10 bases are shared with TRBD2. The sample was peripheral blood mononuclear cells (PBMCs), taken before the fourth cycle of nivolumab. CDR3 sequence reads: CAISEGSGGIDTQYF. CDR3 nucleotide sequence: TGTGCCATCAGTGAGGGTAGCGGGGGGATAGATACGCAGTATTTT.